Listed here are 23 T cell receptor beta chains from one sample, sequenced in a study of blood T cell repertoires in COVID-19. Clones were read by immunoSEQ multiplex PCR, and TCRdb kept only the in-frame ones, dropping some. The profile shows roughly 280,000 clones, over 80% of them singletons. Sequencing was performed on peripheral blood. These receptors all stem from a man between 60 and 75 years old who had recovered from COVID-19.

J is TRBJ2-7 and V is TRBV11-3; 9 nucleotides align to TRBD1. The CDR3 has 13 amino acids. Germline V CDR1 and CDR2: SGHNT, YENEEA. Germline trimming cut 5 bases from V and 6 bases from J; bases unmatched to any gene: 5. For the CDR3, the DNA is TGTGCCAGCAGCAAGGGACAGGGACTCGAGCAGTACTTC. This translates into CASSKGQGLEQYF.

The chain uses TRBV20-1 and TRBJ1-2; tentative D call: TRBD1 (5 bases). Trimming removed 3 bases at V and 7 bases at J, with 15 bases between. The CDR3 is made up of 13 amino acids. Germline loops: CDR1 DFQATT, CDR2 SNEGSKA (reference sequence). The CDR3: CSASWQGGIGYTF. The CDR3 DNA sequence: TGCAGTGCTAGTTGGCAGGGAGGTATTGGCTACACCTTC.

The CDR3, as DNA: TGCAGCGTTGAAATACAGGTATCCGGGGAGCTGTTTTTT. It yields the protein CSVEIQVSGELFF. The chain couples TRBV29-1 to TRBJ2-2; D might be TRBD1 (5 bases). The CDR3 is 13 amino acids. CDR1 is SQVTM, CDR2 ANQGSEA, per germline. Trimming shortened V by 2 bases and J by 6 bases, and 10 bases separated the two germline ends.

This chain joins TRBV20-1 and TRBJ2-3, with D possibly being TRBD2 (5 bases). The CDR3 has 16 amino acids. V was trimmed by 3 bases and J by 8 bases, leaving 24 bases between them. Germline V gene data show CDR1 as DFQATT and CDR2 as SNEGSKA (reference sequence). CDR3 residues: CSASGSMDSPAFTQYF. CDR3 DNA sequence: TGCAGTGCTAGTGGTAGTATGGACTCTCCGGCTTTTACGCAGTATTTT.

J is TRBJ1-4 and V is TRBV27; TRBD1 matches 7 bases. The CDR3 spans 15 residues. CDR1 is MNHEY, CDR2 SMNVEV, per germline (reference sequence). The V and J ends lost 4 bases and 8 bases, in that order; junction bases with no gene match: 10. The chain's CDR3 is CASSSGQAQGEKLFF. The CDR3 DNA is TGTGCCAGCAGTTCCGGACAGGCCCAGGGGGAAAAACTGTTTTTT. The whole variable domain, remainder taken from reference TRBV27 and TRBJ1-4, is EAQVTQNPRYLITVTGKKLTVTCSQNMNHEYMSWYRQDPGLGLRQIYYSMNVEVTDKGDVPEGYKVSRKEKRNFPLILESPSPNQTSLYFCASSSGQAQGEKLFFGSGTQLSVL.

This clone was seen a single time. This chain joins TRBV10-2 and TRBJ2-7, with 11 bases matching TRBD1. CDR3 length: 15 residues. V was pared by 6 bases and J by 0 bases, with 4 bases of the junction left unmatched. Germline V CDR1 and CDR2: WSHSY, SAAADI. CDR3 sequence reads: CASRDGTGGSYEQYF. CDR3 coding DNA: TGCGCCAGCAGGGACGGGACAGGGGGCTCCTACGAGCAGTACTTC.

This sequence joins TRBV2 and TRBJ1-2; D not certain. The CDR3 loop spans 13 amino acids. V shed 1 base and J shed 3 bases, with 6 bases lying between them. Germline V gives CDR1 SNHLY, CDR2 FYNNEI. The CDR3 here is CASSEDSYYGYTF. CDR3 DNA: TGTGCCAGCAGTGAAGACAGCTACTATGGCTACACCTTC.

For the CDR3, the DNA is TGTGCCAGCAGCTTAGGGTCCGGGACTAGCGGGTCTTTTGCGACCCAGTACTTC. This codes for CASSLGSGTSGSFATQYF. The chain joins TRBV7-3 to TRBJ2-5; 12 positions match TRBD2. The CDR3 contains 18 residues. In germline, CDR1 is SGHTA, CDR2 FQGTGA. After removal of 2 bases from V and 7 bases from J, the junction contained 14 bases not matched to a gene.

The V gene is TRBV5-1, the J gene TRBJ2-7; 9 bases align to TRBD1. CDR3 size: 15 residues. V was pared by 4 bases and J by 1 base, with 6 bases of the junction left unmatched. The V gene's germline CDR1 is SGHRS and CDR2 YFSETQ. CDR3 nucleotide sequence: TGCGCCAGCAGCCTATGGGACAGGGAGTCCTACGAGCAGTACTTC. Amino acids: CASSLWDRESYEQYF.

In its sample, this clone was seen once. CDR3 in amino acids: CASRSPSGGASVEQFF. The CDR3 nucleotides read TGTGCCAGCAGGTCACCTAGCGGGGGGGCCTCGGTTGAGCAGTTCTTC. The chain couples TRBV27 to TRBJ2-1; TRBD2 aligns across 12 bases. In germline, CDR1 is MNHEY, CDR2 SMNVEV (reference sequence). The V segment lost 6 bases and the J segment 9 bases; nucleotides outside the gene matches: 12. The CDR3 extends over 16 amino acids.

CDR3 sequence reads: CASSKGVGAGELFF. CDR3 DNA sequence: TGTGCCAGCAGCAAAGGGGTAGGGGCCGGGGAGCTGTTTTTT. The V call is TRBV21-1, the J call TRBJ2-2; the table calls TRBD1, which could not be checked here. TRBV21-1 is described as a pseudogene. The CDR3 length is 14 residues.

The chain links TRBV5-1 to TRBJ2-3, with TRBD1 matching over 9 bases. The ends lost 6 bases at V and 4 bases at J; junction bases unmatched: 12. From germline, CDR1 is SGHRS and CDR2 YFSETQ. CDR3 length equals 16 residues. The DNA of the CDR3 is TGCGCCAGCACCCCAACCGGGGACAGGGTGGCAGATACGCAGTATTTT. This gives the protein CASTPTGDRVADTQYF.

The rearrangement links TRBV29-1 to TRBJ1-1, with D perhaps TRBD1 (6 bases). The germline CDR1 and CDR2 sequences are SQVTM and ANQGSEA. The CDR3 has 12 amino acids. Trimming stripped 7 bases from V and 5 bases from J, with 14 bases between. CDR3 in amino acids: CSAAQGRTEAFF. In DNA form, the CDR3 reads TGCAGCGCCGCACAGGGAAGGACTGAAGCTTTCTTT.

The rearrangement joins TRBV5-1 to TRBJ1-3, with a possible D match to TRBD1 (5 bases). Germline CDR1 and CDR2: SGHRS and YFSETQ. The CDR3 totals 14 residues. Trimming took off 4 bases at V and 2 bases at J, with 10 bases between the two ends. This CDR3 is CASSPAGAGNTIYF. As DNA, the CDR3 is TGCGCCAGCAGCCCGGCGGGGGCTGGAAACACCATATATTTT.

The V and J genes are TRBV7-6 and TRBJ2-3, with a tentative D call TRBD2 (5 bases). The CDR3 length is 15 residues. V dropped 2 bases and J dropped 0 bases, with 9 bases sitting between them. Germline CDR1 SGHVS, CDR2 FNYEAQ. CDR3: CASSLNGDSTDTQYF. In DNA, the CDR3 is TGTGCCAGCAGCTTAAACGGGGATAGCACAGATACGCAGTATTTT.

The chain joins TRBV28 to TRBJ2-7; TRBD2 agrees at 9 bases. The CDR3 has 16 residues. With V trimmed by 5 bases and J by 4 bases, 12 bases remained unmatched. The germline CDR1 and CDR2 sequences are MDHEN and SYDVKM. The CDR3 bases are TGTGCCAGCAGTCCCGTTCGAGGTAGCGGGAGTTACGAGCAGTACTTC. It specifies CASSPVRGSGSYEQYF.

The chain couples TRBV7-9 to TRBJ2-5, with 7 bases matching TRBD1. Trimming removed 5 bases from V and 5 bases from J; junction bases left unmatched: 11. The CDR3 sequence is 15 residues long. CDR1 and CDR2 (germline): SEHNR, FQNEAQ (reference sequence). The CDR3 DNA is TGTGCCAGCAGCCCACCGGACAGGAGTCCCGAGACCCAGTACTTC. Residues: CASSPPDRSPETQYF.

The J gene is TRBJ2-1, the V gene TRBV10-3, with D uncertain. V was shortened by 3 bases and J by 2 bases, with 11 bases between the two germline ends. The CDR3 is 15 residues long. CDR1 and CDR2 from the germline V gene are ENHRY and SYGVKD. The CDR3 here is CAISDTRVAYNEQFF. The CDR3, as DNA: TGTGCCATCAGTGATACCCGGGTAGCCTACAATGAGCAGTTCTTC.

The CDR3 sequence is CASSDTYRGNQPQHF. The CDR3 DNA reads TGTGCCAGCAGCGACACTTACAGGGGCAATCAGCCCCAGCATTTT. The chain couples TRBV6-5 to TRBJ1-5; tentatively, D is TRBD1 (6 bases). The germline CDR1 and CDR2 sequences are MNHEY and SVGAGI. The V and J ends lost 6 bases and 2 bases respectively, with 14 bases between them. The CDR3 spans 15 residues.

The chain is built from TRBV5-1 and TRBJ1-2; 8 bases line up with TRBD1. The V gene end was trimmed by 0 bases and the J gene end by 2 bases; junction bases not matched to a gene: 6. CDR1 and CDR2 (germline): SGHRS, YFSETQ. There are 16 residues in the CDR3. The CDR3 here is CASSLARTGNNYGYTF. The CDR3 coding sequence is TGCGCCAGCAGCTTGGCCCGGACAGGGAACAACTATGGCTACACCTTC.

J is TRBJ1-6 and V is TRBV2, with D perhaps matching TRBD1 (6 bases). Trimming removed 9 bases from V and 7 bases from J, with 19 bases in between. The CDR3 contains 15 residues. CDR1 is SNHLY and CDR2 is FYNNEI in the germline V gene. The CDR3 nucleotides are TGTGCCAGAACTTCCAATACAGGGTACAATTCACCCCTCCACTTT. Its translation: CARTSNTGYNSPLHF.

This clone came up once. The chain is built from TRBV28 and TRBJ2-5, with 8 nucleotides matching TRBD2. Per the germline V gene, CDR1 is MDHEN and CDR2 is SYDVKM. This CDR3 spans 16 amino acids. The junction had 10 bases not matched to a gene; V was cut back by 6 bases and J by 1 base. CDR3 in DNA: TGTGCCAGCAGACCCTCCTCACTAGCGGCCCAAGAGACCCAGTACTTC. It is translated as CASRPSSLAAQETQYF.

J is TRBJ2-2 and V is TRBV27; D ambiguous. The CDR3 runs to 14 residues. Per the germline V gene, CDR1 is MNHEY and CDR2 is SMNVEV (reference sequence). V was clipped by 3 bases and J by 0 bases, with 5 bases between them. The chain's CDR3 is CASSFLANTGELFF. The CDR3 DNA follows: TGTGCCAGCAGTTTCCTAGCGAACACCGGGGAGCTGTTTTTT.